Following are 30 T cell receptor beta chains from one sample sequenced in a study of blood T cell repertoires in COVID-19. Produced via immunoSEQ multiplex PCR; TCRdb's table is partial and in-frame only. This repertoire shows over 150,000 clones, roughly 84% found once; its top ten account for 13%. The specimen was peripheral blood. The receptors were gathered from a human donor in a cohort sampled during active COVID-19.

V usage is TRBV6-5 and J usage is TRBJ1-5; TRBD1 aligns across 10 bases. The CDR3 sequence is 15 residues long. After removal of 8 bases from V and 2 bases from J, the junction contained 6 bases not matched to a gene. Germline loops: CDR1 MNHEY, CDR2 SVGAGI. CDR3 DNA sequence: TGTGCCAGCCGCCGGACAGGGGGGGGCAATCAGCCCCAGCATTTT. Its translation is CASRRTGGGNQPQHF.

This sequence joins TRBV5-1 and TRBJ2-7, with 7 bases aligning to TRBD1. The V gene's germline CDR1 is SGHRS and CDR2 YFSETQ. V lost 0 bases, J lost 4 bases, and 7 bases stayed unmatched. The CDR3 is made up of 15 amino acids. The chain's CDR3 is CASSLGGGARYEQYF. Here the CDR3 DNA reads TGCGCCAGCAGCTTGGGAGGGGGCGCTCGGTACGAGCAGTACTTC. Full variable domain (rest looked up from reference TRBV5-1 and TRBJ2-7): KAGVTQTPRYLIKTRGQQVTLSCSPISGHRSVSWYQQTPGQGLQFLFEYFSETQRNKGNFPGRFSGRQFSNSRSEMNVSTLELGDSALYLCASSLGGGARYEQYFGPGTRLTVT.

The chain joins TRBV2 to TRBJ2-2, with D maybe TRBD2 (5 bases). The germline V and J ends were trimmed by 3 bases and 1 base, with 12 bases remaining between them. Per germline, CDR1 SNHLY and CDR2 FYNNEI. The CDR3 runs 16 residues. CDR3 loop: CASSDREGLNTGELFF. CDR3 DNA: TGTGCCAGCAGTGATCGCGAGGGCCTGAACACCGGGGAGCTGTTTTTT. Looking up the rest from reference TRBV2 and TRBJ2-2 gives the full variable domain: EPEVTQTPSHQVTQMGQEVILRCVPISNHLYFYWYRQILGQKVEFLVSFYNNEISEKSEIFDDQFSVERPDGSNFTLKIRSTKLEDSAMYFCASSDREGLNTGELFFGEGSRLTVL.

In its sample, this clone was seen once. CDR3 loop: CASSSPTGAYEQYF. The CDR3 DNA follows: TGTGCCAGCAGCTCGCCGACAGGGGCCTACGAGCAGTACTTC. V gene TRBV7-2 combines with J gene TRBJ2-7; 8 bases are shared with TRBD1. The CDR3 is 14 residues long. Trimming at V came to 4 bases and at J to 2 bases, leaving 4 bases not matched to a gene. Germline CDR1 and CDR2: SGHTA and FQGNSA.

The genes are TRBV4-1 and TRBJ1-1, with D unresolved. V was clipped by 5 bases and J by 5 bases, with 21 bases between them. CDR3 size: 16 residues. Germline V lookup: CDR1 MGHRA, CDR2 YSYEKL. CDR3 DNA sequence: TGCGCCAGCAGCTCCCCCGGGCGGCGGGGAATTACTGAAGCTTTCTTT. Residues: CASSSPGRRGITEAFF.

The rearrangement joins TRBV2 to TRBJ2-7; TRBD1 matches at 7 bases. This CDR3 is 14 amino acids long. CDR1 is SNHLY and CDR2 is FYNNEI in the germline V gene. Trimming cost V 6 bases and J 2 bases; bases outside gene matches: 7. Here the CDR3 reads CASRPQGRAYEQYF. The DNA for the CDR3 is TGTGCCAGCAGGCCACAGGGGAGAGCCTACGAGCAGTACTTC.

The chain couples TRBV3-1 (or the pseudogene TRBV3-2) to TRBJ1-1, with D hard to call. V was cut by 3 bases and J by 6 bases, with 8 bases left in between. The V gene's germline CDR1 is LGHDT and CDR2 YNNKEL (reference sequence). This CDR3 is built from 12 residues. The CDR3 region has the DNA TGTGCCAGCAGCCATCCGGGATCTGAAGCTTTCTTT. Its translation is CASSHPGSEAFF.

This chain links TRBV5-1 with TRBJ2-7; D gene uncertain. The germline CDR1 and CDR2 sequences are SGHRS and YFSETQ. The germline V and J ends were trimmed by 3 bases and 6 bases, with 10 bases remaining between them. This CDR3 region has 12 residues. The CDR3 region is CASSSTRFEQYF. Written as DNA, the CDR3 is TGCGCCAGCAGCTCAACCCGGTTCGAGCAGTACTTC.

The V and J genes are TRBV7-9 and TRBJ1-2; possibly TRBD1 for D (5 bases). Germline values: CDR1 SEHNR, CDR2 FQNEAQ (reference sequence). V was pared by 1 base and J by 4 bases, with 10 bases between. This CDR3 has 14 amino acids. CDR3 coding DNA: TGTGCCAGCAGCTTAGTAGGGGTTGGCTATGGCTACACCTTC. The encoded protein is CASSLVGVGYGYTF. The full variable domain, rest sourced from reference TRBV7-9 and TRBJ1-2, is DTGVSQNPRHKITKRGQNVTFRCDPISEHNRLYWYRQTLGQGPEFLTYFQNEAQLEKSRLLSDRFSAERPKGSFSTLEIQRTEQGDSAMYLCASSLVGVGYGYTFGSGTRLTVV.

This sequence joins TRBV7-8 and TRBJ2-1; 9 nucleotides align to TRBD1. This CDR3 has 16 amino acids. From germline, CDR1 is SGHVS and CDR2 FQNEAQ. The V and J ends lost 5 bases and 9 bases, in that order; junction bases with no gene match: 14. CDR3 nucleotides: TGTGCCAGCAGCATACGTCGGGACAGGGTCGGGTTTGAGCAGTTCTTC. Amino acid sequence: CASSIRRDRVGFEQFF. Combining the CDR3 with reference TRBV7-8 and TRBJ2-1 gives the whole variable domain GAGVSQSPRYKVAKRGQDVALRCDPISGHVSLFWYQQALGQGPEFLTYFQNEAQLDKSGLPSDRFFAERPEGSVSTLKIQRTQQEDSAVYLCASSIRRDRVGFEQFFGPGTRLTVL.

V usage is TRBV6-5 and J usage is TRBJ1-4; D may be TRBD1 (6 bases). V gave up 6 bases and J gave up 8 bases, with 16 bases separating them. CDR1 and CDR2 (germline): MNHEY, SVGAGI. There are 14 residues in the CDR3. The CDR3 here is CASRLDRSREKLFF. The CDR3 bases are TGTGCCAGCAGGCTCGACAGGTCTAGGGAAAAACTGTTTTTT.

The chain combines TRBV21-1 with TRBJ2-7; the D segment call TRBD1 is taken from the table without a DNA check. TRBV21-1 is annotated as a pseudogene. This CDR3 is built from 20 residues. The DNA for the CDR3 is TGTGCCAGCAGCAAAGTAAGGAACGCATCCCCTTCCGGCCCCAGGATCGAGCAGTACTTC. This translates into CASSKVRNASPSGPRIEQYF.

CDR3 in amino acids: CASSQGQGPTNEKLFF. Here the CDR3 DNA reads TGCGCCAGCAGCCAAGGACAGGGCCCAACTAATGAAAAACTGTTTTTT. V gene TRBV4-1 combines with J gene TRBJ1-4, with 7 nucleotides matching TRBD1. This CDR3 spans 16 amino acids. V shed 1 base, J shed 0 bases, and the junction held 2 bases outside the gene matches. In germline, CDR1 is MGHRA, CDR2 YSYEKL.

The CDR3 nucleotides are TGTGCCACCAGTGATCCGCTGAGGGTTGAGCAGTACTTC. It encodes CATSDPLRVEQYF. This chain uses TRBV24-1 with TRBJ2-7, with D possibly TRBD2 on 5 matching bases. Germline V gene lookup returns CDR1 KGHDR and CDR2 SFDVKD. V lost 3 bases and J lost 7, with 12 bases in between. This CDR3 comprises 13 residues.

This clone came up once. The chain carries TRBV9 and TRBJ2-3; 12 bases fit TRBD2. V was pared by 4 bases and J by 4 bases, with 4 bases of the junction left unmatched. The length of the CDR3 is 15 residues. CDR1 and CDR2 from the germline V gene are SGDLS and YYNGEE. This CDR3 is CASSWTSGTSDTQYF. The CDR3, as DNA: TGTGCCAGCAGCTGGACTAGCGGGACGTCAGATACGCAGTATTTT.

V is TRBV5-4 and J is TRBJ2-7; 8 positions agree with TRBD1. The ends lost 6 bases at V and 7 bases at J; junction bases unmatched: 18. Germline V gene sequence: CDR1 SGHNT, CDR2 YYREEE (reference sequence). This CDR3 region has 16 residues. CDR3 in DNA: TGTGCCAGCAACATATCGAGGACAGGGCCCCCGGGAGAGCAGTACTTC. This sequence encodes CASNISRTGPPGEQYF.

This sequence joins TRBV5-6 and TRBJ1-3, with D hard to call. Per germline, CDR1 SGHDT and CDR2 YYEEEE. Trimming removed 2 bases at V and 0 bases at J, with 12 bases between. The CDR3 has 16 amino acids. The CDR3 coding sequence is TGTGCCAGCAGCTTTCCGCCGGGGTCCTCTGGAAACACCATATATTTT. Translation: CASSFPPGSSGNTIYF.

The chain combines TRBV18 with TRBJ1-1, with a possible D match to TRBD1 (5 bases). Trimming cost V 6 bases and J 10 bases, with 18 bases left between them. Germline values: CDR1 KGHSH, CDR2 LQKENI. The CDR3 loop spans 13 amino acids. CDR3 sequence: CASSITGGVLAFF. For the CDR3, the DNA is TGTGCCAGCTCCATAACCGGGGGAGTACTAGCTTTCTTT.

This clone was observed a single time. This chain uses TRBV11-2 with TRBJ2-1, with D tentatively TRBD2 (6 bases). Germline CDR1 SGHAT, CDR2 FQNNGV. This CDR3 has 14 amino acids. The V and J ends lost 2 bases and 7 bases respectively, with 12 bases between them. CDR3 sequence (DNA): TGTGCCAGCAGCTTACAACTAGCTGTAAATGAGCAGTTCTTC. It specifies CASSLQLAVNEQFF.

The rearrangement links TRBV5-6 to TRBJ2-7; 9 bases are a match to TRBD2. There are 15 residues in the CDR3. Germline trimming cut 5 bases from V and 1 base from J; bases unmatched to any gene: 7. Germline lookup yields CDR1 SGHDT and CDR2 YYEEEE. The CDR3 DNA reads TGTGCCAGCAGGATGCTCGCGGGAGGGTCCTACGAGCAGTACTTC. It translates to CASRMLAGGSYEQYF.

This rearrangement joins TRBV4-1 to TRBJ2-7; 7 bases match TRBD1. In germline, CDR1 is MGHRA, CDR2 YSYEKL. Trimming at V came to 0 bases and at J to 0 bases, leaving 2 bases not matched to a gene. This CDR3 has 15 residues. Here the CDR3 DNA reads TGCGCCAGCAGCCAAGATCAGGGGGACTCCTACGAGCAGTACTTC. Translating gives CASSQDQGDSYEQYF.

The V and J genes are TRBV7-9 and TRBJ1-6; 9 nucleotides match TRBD1. V was clipped by 7 bases and J by 7 bases; unmatched bases: 8. Looked up from germline, CDR1 is SEHNR and CDR2 is FQNEAQ (reference sequence). CDR3 length: 15 residues. CDR3 DNA: TGTGCCAGCACCACGACAGGGGGTAGGAATTCACCCCTCCACTTT. Encoded protein: CASTTTGGRNSPLHF.

This sequence joins TRBV19 and TRBJ1-2; TRBD1 aligns across 7 bases. V was clipped by 7 bases and J by 6 bases; unmatched bases: 8. Germline V gives CDR1 LNHDA, CDR2 SQIVND (reference sequence). CDR3 length: 13 amino acids. The CDR3 nucleotides read TGTGCCAGTAAGGACAGGACAGCCGATGGCTACACCTTC. Protein: CASKDRTADGYTF. Looking up the rest from reference TRBV19 and TRBJ1-2 gives the full variable domain: DGGITQSPKYLFRKEGQNVTLSCEQNLNHDAMYWYRQDPGQGLRLIYYSQIVNDFQKGDIAEGYSVSREKKESFPLTVTSAQKNPTAFYLCASKDRTADGYTFGSGTRLTVV.

The rearrangement uses TRBV28 and TRBJ2-2; the D gene is possibly TRBD1 (6 bases). Trimming shortened V by 5 bases and J by 2 bases, and 12 bases separated the two germline ends. CDR1 is MDHEN and CDR2 is SYDVKM in the germline V gene. The CDR3 totals 15 residues. Here the CDR3 reads CASSPRTDNTGELFF. CDR3 bases: TGTGCCAGCAGTCCCCGGACAGACAACACCGGGGAGCTGTTTTTT. The full variable domain, with the rest looked up from reference TRBV28 and TRBJ2-2, is DVKVTQSSRYLVKRTGEKVFLECVQDMDHENMFWYRQDPGLGLRLIYFSYDVKMKEKGDIPEGYSVSREKKERFSLILESASTNQTSMYLCASSPRTDNTGELFFGEGSRLTVL.

V and J are TRBV5-1 and TRBJ1-2; perhaps TRBD1 as D (6 bases). Trimming left V 4 bases short and J 5 bases short, with 12 bases between. Germline loops: CDR1 SGHRS, CDR2 YFSETQ. The CDR3 runs to 13 residues. The CDR3 bases are TGCGCCAGCAGCCCCCGGACAGTTTATGGCTACACCTTC. Translated, it gives CASSPRTVYGYTF.

V and J are TRBV6-5 and TRBJ1-4, with a possible D match to TRBD1 (6 bases). CDR1 and CDR2 from the germline V gene are MNHEY and SVGAGI. This CDR3 spans 14 amino acids. Trimming stripped 5 bases from V and 3 bases from J, with 10 bases between. CDR3 nucleotides: TGTGCCAGCAGTATCGACAGGTCTAATGAAAAACTGTTTTTT. It codes for CASSIDRSNEKLFF.

This clone was picked up one time. The chain recombines TRBV6-5 with TRBJ1-2, with TRBD1 as a possible D gene (6 bases). Trimming removed 8 bases from V and 8 bases from J, with 12 bases in between. CDR1 and CDR2 (germline): MNHEY, SVGAGI. The CDR3 has 11 amino acids. The CDR3 DNA is TGTGCCAGCTCATACAGGGAGGGCTACACCTTC. Protein sequence: CASSYREGYTF.

There are many counts of this clone. The chain links TRBV13 to TRBJ2-7; 7 bases match TRBD1. Germline V gene data show CDR1 as PRHDT and CDR2 as FYEKMQ (reference sequence). The V gene end was trimmed by 5 bases and the J gene end by 3 bases; junction bases not matched to a gene: 7. CDR3 length: 14 residues. CDR3 amino acids: CASSPRTGSYEQYF. CDR3 DNA: TGTGCCAGCAGCCCCAGGACAGGAAGCTACGAGCAGTACTTC.

The chain links TRBV11-2 to TRBJ2-3, with 8 bases matching TRBD2. The CDR3 has 16 amino acids. J gave up 4 bases and V 5 bases, and 11 bases lay outside the gene matches. Germline CDR1 and CDR2: SGHAT and FQNNGV. The CDR3, as DNA: TGTGCCAGCAGCGTCCTACAGCGGGAGAGAGCAGATACGCAGTATTTT. Translation: CASSVLQRERADTQYF.

The rearrangement uses TRBV5-6 and TRBJ1-1; 7 positions agree with TRBD1. CDR1 and CDR2 (germline): SGHDT, YYEEEE. The CDR3 spans 14 residues. J lost 1 base, V lost 5 bases, and 5 bases had no gene match. CDR3 coding DNA: TGTGCCAGCAGGGAGACAGGGTCGAACACTGAAGCTTTCTTT. This translates into CASRETGSNTEAFF. The whole variable domain, remainder taken from reference TRBV5-6 and TRBJ1-1, is DAGVTQSPTHLIKTRGQQVTLRCSPKSGHDTVSWYQQALGQGPQFIFQYYEEEERQRGNFPDRFSGHQFPNYSSELNVNALLLGDSALYLCASRETGSNTEAFFGQGTRLTVV.